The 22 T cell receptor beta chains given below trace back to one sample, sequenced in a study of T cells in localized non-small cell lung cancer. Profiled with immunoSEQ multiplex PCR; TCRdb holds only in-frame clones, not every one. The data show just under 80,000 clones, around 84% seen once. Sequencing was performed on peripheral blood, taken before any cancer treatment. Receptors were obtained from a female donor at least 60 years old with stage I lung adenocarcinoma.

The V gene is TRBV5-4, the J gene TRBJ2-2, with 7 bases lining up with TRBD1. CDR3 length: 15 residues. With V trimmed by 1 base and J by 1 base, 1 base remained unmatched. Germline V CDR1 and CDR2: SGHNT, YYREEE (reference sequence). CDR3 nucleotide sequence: TGTGCCAGCAGCTTGCAGGGGGTGAACACCGGGGAGCTGTTTTTT. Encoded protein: CASSLQGVNTGELFF. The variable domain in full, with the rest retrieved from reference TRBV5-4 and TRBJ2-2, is ETGVTQSPTHLIKTRGQQVTLRCSSQSGHNTVSWYQQALGQGPQFIFQYYREEENGRGNFPPRFSGLQFPNYSSELNVNALELDDSALYLCASSLQGVNTGELFFGEGSRLTVL.

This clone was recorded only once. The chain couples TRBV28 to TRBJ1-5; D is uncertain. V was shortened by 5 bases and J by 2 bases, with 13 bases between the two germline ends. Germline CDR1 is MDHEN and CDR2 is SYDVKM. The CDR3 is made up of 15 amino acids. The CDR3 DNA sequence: TGTGCCAGCAGTCCCTCCGATCCGGGCAATCAGCCCCAGCATTTT. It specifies CASSPSDPGNQPQHF.

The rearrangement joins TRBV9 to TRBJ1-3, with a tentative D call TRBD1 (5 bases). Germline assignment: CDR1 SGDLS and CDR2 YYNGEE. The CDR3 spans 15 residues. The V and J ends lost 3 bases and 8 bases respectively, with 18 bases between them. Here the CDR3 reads CASSGRGQGGDTIYF. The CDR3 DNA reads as TGTGCCAGCAGCGGACGAGGCCAGGGCGGAGACACCATATATTTT.

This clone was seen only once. The CDR3 sequence: CASSVAPDRGAGAFF. The CDR3 nucleotides are TGTGCCAGCAGCGTAGCTCCCGACAGGGGGGCCGGAGCTTTCTTT. The chain is built from TRBV9 and TRBJ1-1; 9 bases fit TRBD1. The CDR3 extends over 15 amino acids. V was pared by 0 bases and J by 10 bases, with 10 bases of the junction left unmatched. The germline V gene encodes CDR1 SGDLS and CDR2 YYNGEE.

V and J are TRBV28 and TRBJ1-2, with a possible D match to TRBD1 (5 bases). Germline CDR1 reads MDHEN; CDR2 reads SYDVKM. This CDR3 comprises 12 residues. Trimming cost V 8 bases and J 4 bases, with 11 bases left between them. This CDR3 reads CASYSGGYGYTF. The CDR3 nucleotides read TGTGCCAGCTACTCGGGGGGCTATGGCTACACCTTC.

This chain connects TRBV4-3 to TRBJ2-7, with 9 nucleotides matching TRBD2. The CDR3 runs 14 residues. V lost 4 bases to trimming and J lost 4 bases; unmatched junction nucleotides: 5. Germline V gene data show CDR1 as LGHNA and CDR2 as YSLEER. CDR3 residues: CASSLGSGRYEQYF. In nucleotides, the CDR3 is TGCGCCAGCAGCCTAGGTAGCGGGAGATACGAGCAGTACTTC.

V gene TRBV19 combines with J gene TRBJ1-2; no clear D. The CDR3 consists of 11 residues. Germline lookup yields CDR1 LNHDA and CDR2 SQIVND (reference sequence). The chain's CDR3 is CATLTGNGYTF. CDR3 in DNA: TGTGCTACACTCACGGGGAACGGCTACACCTTC.

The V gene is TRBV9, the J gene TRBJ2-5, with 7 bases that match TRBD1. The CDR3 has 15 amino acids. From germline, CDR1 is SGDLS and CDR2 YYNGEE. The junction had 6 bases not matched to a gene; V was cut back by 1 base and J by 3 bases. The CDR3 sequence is CASSVTSGGKETQYF. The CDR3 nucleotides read TGTGCCAGCAGCGTAACGTCAGGGGGTAAAGAGACCCAGTACTTC.

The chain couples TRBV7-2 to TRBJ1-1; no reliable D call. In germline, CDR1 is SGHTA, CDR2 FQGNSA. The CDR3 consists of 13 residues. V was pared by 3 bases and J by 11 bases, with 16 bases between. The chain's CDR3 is CASSFRASGSAFF. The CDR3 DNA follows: TGTGCCAGCAGCTTCCGGGCCAGTGGATCGGCTTTCTTT.

The CDR3 protein is CASSAGLGLYNEQFF. The CDR3 nucleotides are TGTGCCAGCAGCGCCGGACTGGGGCTTTACAATGAGCAGTTCTTC. The V call is TRBV9, the J call TRBJ2-1; D possibly matches TRBD1 or TRBD2 (5 bases each). V was trimmed by 3 bases and J by 4 bases, leaving 14 bases between them. This CDR3 is built from 15 residues. Germline values: CDR1 SGDLS, CDR2 YYNGEE.

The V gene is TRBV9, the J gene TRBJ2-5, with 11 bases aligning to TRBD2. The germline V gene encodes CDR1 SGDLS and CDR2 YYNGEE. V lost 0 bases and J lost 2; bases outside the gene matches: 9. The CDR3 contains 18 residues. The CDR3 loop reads CASSVGTSGWGYQETQYF. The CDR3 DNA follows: TGTGCCAGCAGCGTAGGGACTAGCGGGTGGGGTTATCAAGAGACCCAGTACTTC.

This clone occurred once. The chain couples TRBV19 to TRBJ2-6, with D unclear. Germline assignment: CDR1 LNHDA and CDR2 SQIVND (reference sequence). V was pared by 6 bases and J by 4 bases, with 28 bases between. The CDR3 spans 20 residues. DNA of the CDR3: TGTGCCAGTAGGATCACCCTTACTCCCCCGCCGGCTTCCGGGGCCAACGTCCTGACTTTC. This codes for CASRITLTPPPASGANVLTF.

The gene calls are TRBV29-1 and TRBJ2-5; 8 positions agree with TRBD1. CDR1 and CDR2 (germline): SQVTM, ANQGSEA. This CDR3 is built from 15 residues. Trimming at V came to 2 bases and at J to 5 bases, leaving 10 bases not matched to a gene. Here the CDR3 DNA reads TGCAGCGTTGAAAATGGCAGGGGGCGATCGGAGACCCAGTACTTC. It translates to CSVENGRGRSETQYF.

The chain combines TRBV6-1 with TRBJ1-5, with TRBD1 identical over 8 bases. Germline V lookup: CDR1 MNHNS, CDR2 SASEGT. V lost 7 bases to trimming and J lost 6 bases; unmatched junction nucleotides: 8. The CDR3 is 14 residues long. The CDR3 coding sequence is TGTGCCAGCAACCTAGACAGGGGCAGTCAGCCCCAGCATTTT. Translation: CASNLDRGSQPQHF.

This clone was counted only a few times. The CDR3 coding sequence is TGTGCTAGTGGCGTTAATGAAAAACTGTTTTTT. Translating it yields CASGVNEKLFF. The chain is built from TRBV12-5 and TRBJ1-4, with D uncertain. Germline CDR1 LGHNT, CDR2 FRNRAP. This CDR3 contains 11 residues. V was clipped by 6 bases and J by 4 bases, with 3 bases between them.

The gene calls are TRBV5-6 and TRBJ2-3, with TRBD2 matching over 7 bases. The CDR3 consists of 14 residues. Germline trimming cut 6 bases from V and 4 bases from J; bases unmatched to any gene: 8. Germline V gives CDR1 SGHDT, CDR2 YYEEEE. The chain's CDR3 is CASNGAGMADTQYF. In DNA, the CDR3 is TGTGCCAGCAATGGAGCGGGGATGGCAGATACGCAGTATTTT. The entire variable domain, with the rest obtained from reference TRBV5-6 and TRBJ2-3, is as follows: DAGVTQSPTHLIKTRGQQVTLRCSPKSGHDTVSWYQQALGQGPQFIFQYYEEEERQRGNFPDRFSGHQFPNYSSELNVNALLLGDSALYLCASNGAGMADTQYFGPGTRLTVL.

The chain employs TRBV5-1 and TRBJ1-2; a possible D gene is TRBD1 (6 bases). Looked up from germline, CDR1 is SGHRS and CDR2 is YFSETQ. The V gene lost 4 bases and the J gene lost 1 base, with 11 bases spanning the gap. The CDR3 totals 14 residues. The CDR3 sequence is CASSKEGDNYGYTF. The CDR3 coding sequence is TGCGCCAGCAGCAAGGAGGGGGATAACTATGGCTACACCTTC.

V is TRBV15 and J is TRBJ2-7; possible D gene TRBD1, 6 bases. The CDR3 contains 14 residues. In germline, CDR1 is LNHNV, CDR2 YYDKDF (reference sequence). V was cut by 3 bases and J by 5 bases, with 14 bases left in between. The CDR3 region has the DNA TGTGCCACCAGCAGTGGACAGACCGGTGACGAGCAGTACTTC. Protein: CATSSGQTGDEQYF.

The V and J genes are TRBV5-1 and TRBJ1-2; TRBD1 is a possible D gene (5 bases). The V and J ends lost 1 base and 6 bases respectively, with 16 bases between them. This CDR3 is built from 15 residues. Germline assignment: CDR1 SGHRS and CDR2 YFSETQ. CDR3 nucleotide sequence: TGCGCCAGCAGCTTGAGCGTCATGGGGACGGATGGCTACACCTTC. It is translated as CASSLSVMGTDGYTF.

The CDR3 is CASSQEGTAYGYTF. The DNA for the CDR3 is TGCGCCAGCAGCCAAGAAGGCACAGCCTATGGCTACACCTTC. This chain uses TRBV4-1 with TRBJ1-2; D gene unclear. V was cut by 0 bases and J by 4 bases, with 9 bases left in between. Germline V gene lookup returns CDR1 MGHRA and CDR2 YSYEKL. The CDR3 covers 14 residues.

The CDR3 spells CASSQESTGTNQPQHF. The DNA for the CDR3 is TGTGCCAGCAGTCAAGAATCTACTGGTACTAATCAGCCCCAGCATTTT. This chain joins TRBV25-1 and TRBJ1-5; no clear D. V lost 5 bases to trimming and J lost 4 bases, with 18 bases between them. The CDR3 loop spans 16 amino acids. Germline V gene sequence: CDR1 MGHDK, CDR2 SYGVNS.

CDR3 nucleotides: TGTGCCAGCAGCACCGGGACTAGCGGGAAAAACATTCAGTACTTC. It translates to CASSTGTSGKNIQYF. J is TRBJ2-4 and V is TRBV5-8, with TRBD2 matching over 12 bases. V lost 4 bases and J lost 4; bases outside the gene matches: 3. The length of the CDR3 is 15 residues. The germline V gene has CDR1 SGHTS and CDR2 YDEGEE.